These 10 T cell receptor beta chains came from one sample sequenced in a study of graft-versus-host responses after intestinal transplantation. The repertoire was sequenced with immunoSEQ multiplex PCR; TCRdb's copy has only in-frame clones and lacks some. The data show roughly 28,000 clones, around 90% seen once. Source: PBMCs, taken 450 to 480 days after intestinal transplantation. Receptors were obtained from a human patient who received an intestinal transplant, so some T cells may come from the graft donor.

The V call is TRBV9, the J call TRBJ2-7; 8 positions match TRBD1. This CDR3 is 15 amino acids long. Germline V gives CDR1 SGDLS, CDR2 YYNGEE. Germline trimming cut 2 bases from V and 0 bases from J; bases unmatched to any gene: 4. CDR3 loop: CASSVTGESSYEQYF. CDR3 DNA sequence: TGTGCCAGCAGCGTGACAGGGGAGAGCTCCTACGAGCAGTACTTC.

This clone was seen once. This chain connects TRBV30 to TRBJ1-2; D is unresolved. V lost 0 bases to trimming and J lost 3 bases, with 11 bases between them. CDR1 and CDR2 (germline): GTSNPN, SVGIG (reference sequence). The CDR3 has 14 residues. The CDR3 spells CAWSVPGSDYGYTF. DNA of the CDR3: TGTGCCTGGAGTGTACCTGGGTCCGACTATGGCTACACCTTC.

The V gene is TRBV2, the J gene TRBJ2-7; 9 bases line up with TRBD1. With V trimmed by 5 bases and J by 6 bases, 8 bases remained unmatched. This CDR3 is 14 amino acids long. Per germline, CDR1 SNHLY and CDR2 FYNNEI. In nucleotides, the CDR3 is TGTGCCAGCAGTTCCACAGGGGGCCGTTCCGAGCAGTACTTC. This sequence encodes CASSSTGGRSEQYF.

Turning to this clone: Other DNA sequences in this sample translate to the same CDR3. This chain uses TRBV21-1 with TRBJ2-2; the DNA was not compared with TRBD2, the D call given in the table. TRBV21-1 is described as a pseudogene. This CDR3 spans 12 amino acids. The CDR3 bases are TGTGCCAGCAGTCTCGGGGGAGGGGAGCTGTTTTTT. Encoded protein: CASSLGGGELFF.

This clone was picked up a small number of times. The chain links TRBV6-6 to TRBJ1-5; D not certain. The CDR3 contains 15 residues. The V end was cut by 3 bases, the J end by 0 bases, with 9 bases between. In germline, CDR1 is MNHNY, CDR2 SVGAGI (reference sequence). As DNA, the CDR3 is TGTGCCAGCAGTTATGGACTAACTAGCAATCAGCCCCAGCATTTT. It is translated as CASSYGLTSNQPQHF.

This clone has only a few counts. CDR3 sequence reads: CASSRDREETQYF. CDR3 nucleotides: TGTGCCAGTAGTCGCGACAGGGAAGAGACCCAGTACTTC. The chain carries TRBV19 and TRBJ2-5; 7 bases line up with TRBD1. The CDR3 loop spans 13 amino acids. V lost 5 bases, J lost 3 bases, and 3 bases stayed unmatched. The germline V gene encodes CDR1 LNHDA and CDR2 SQIVND (reference sequence). Variable domain in full (rest from reference TRBV19 and TRBJ2-5): DGGITQSPKYLFRKEGQNVTLSCEQNLNHDAMYWYRQDPGQGLRLIYYSQIVNDFQKGDIAEGYSVSREKKESFPLTVTSAQKNPTAFYLCASSRDREETQYFGPGTRLLVL.

The chain recombines TRBV28 with TRBJ2-7; 9 positions agree with TRBD2. The CDR3 covers 14 residues. Unmatched junction bases numbered 1, after V lost 2 bases and J lost 2 bases. In germline, CDR1 is MDHEN, CDR2 SYDVKM. In DNA form, the CDR3 reads TGTGCCAGCAGTTTAGCTAGCGGGACCTACGAGCAGTACTTC. Translation: CASSLASGTYEQYF.

Written as DNA, the CDR3 is TGTGCCAGCAGTTGGCGGGAGTGGGATGGAGAGACCCAGTACTTC. It yields the protein CASSWREWDGETQYF. This chain links TRBV6-6 with TRBJ2-5; 7 nucleotides align to TRBD2. V was pared by 4 bases and J by 4 bases, with 9 bases of the junction left unmatched. Per germline, CDR1 MNHNY and CDR2 SVGAGI (reference sequence). This CDR3 is 15 amino acids long.

The chain carries TRBV10-3 and TRBJ2-3, with 9 positions matching TRBD1. The CDR3 length is 14 residues. Germline V gene lookup returns CDR1 ENHRY and CDR2 SYGVKD. After removal of 9 bases from V and 4 bases from J, the junction contained 8 bases not matched to a gene. CDR3 region: CAMGITGGSDTQYF. The DNA of the CDR3 is TGTGCCATGGGGATAACAGGGGGCTCAGATACGCAGTATTTT.

This sequence joins TRBV6-6 and TRBJ2-3; D may be TRBD1 (6 bases). The V end was cut by 2 bases, the J end by 0 bases, with 12 bases between. The germline V gene encodes CDR1 MNHNY and CDR2 SVGAGI (reference sequence). The CDR3 has 16 residues. The CDR3 loop is CASSYAPGHSTDTQYF. Here the CDR3 DNA reads TGTGCCAGCAGTTACGCGCCGGGACACAGCACAGATACGCAGTATTTT.